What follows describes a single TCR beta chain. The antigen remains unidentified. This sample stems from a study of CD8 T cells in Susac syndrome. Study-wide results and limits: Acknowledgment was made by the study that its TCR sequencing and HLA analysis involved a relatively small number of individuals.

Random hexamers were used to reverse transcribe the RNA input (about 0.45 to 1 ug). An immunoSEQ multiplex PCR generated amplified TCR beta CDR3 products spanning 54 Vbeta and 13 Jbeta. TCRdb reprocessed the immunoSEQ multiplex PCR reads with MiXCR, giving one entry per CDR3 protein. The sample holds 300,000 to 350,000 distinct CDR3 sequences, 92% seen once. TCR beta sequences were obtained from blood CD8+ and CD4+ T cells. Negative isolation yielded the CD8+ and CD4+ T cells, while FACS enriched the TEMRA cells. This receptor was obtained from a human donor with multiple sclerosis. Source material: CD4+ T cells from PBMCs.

Written as DNA, the CDR3 is TGTGCCAGTAGTATCCCTGACACTAACTATGGCTACACCTTC. Its translation is CASSIPDTNYGYTF. V and J are TRBV19 and TRBJ1-2; unclear D gene. Trimming left V 3 bases short and J 0 bases short, with 8 bases between. The CDR3 totals 14 residues. Looked up from germline, CDR1 is LNHDA and CDR2 is SQIVND (reference sequence).